The clone carrying this T cell receptor beta chain was seen ten or more times. Its antigen is unidentified. This specimen belongs to a study of response to subunit inactivated influenza vaccine. The germline gives CDR1 MNHEY, CDR2 SVGEGT. The length of the CDR3 is 15 residues. Trimming left V 6 bases short and J 1 base short, with 15 bases between. TCRdb re-analysed the RT-PCR reads in MiXCR, keeping a single row per CDR3 protein. The sample has about 480,000 distinct CDR3 sequences, roughly 9.8% seen once. The study's findings and limits: The authors put forward the suggestion that each seasonal influenza vaccination may bring in only a limited number of new T cells.

This clonotype was sampled from a man between 45 and 60 years old who received an inactivated influenza vaccine. The sequencing used PBMCs from blood, collected 45 days after vaccination. The chain employs TRBV6-2 or TRBV6-3 and TRBJ1-1; D unresolved. CDR3 in DNA: TGTGCCAGCAGGCTTATGCTTATACAGAACACTGAAGCTTTCTTT. It codes for CASRLMLIQNTEAFF.